One and the same sample provided the 4 T cell receptor beta chains below, sequenced in a study of T cell changes during pregnancy in multiple sclerosis (dated by TCRdb to the late 2010s). Libraries were prepared through the immunoSEQ multiplex PCR assay. TCRdb retrieved this table from immuneACCESS and kept in-frame rearrangements only. Not all clones are present; in checked studies, unresolved V genes account for under half, and no reason is known for the remainder. This sample has tens of thousands of clones in its table, and roughly 90% of those were observed once. The biggest ten clones account for about 4% of the sample. The starting material was peripheral blood, obtained after pregnancy. These TCRs come from a female donor in good health, enrolled as a control in a pregnancy study.

The chain is built from TRBV5-1 and TRBJ2-2; 9 bases align to TRBD1. The CDR3 has 16 amino acids. V dropped 4 bases and J dropped 6; count of bases not matched to a gene: 10. CDR1 is SGHRS and CDR2 is YFSETQ in the germline V gene. The CDR3 DNA reads TGCGCCAGCAGCCAAGGCGGGACAGGGATCCCCGGGGAGCTGTTTTTT. Translated, it gives CASSQGGTGIPGELFF.

The V and J genes are TRBV11-2 and TRBJ2-3, with D perhaps matching TRBD2 (6 bases). Germline values: CDR1 SGHAT, CDR2 FQNNGV. Trimming left V 6 bases short and J 2 bases short, with 15 bases between. This CDR3 region has 15 residues. The DNA for the CDR3 is TGTGCCAGCAGTTCGGGACTCCTATCCACAGATACGCAGTATTTT. Protein sequence: CASSSGLLSTDTQYF.

The chain combines TRBV27 with TRBJ2-4; TRBD1 matches 8 bases. Germline V lookup: CDR1 MNHEY, CDR2 SMNVEV (reference sequence). CDR3 length equals 18 residues. Unmatched junction bases numbered 13, after V lost 5 bases and J lost 1 base. CDR3 protein: CASSTGTGQWEAKNIQYF. In nucleotides, the CDR3 is TGTGCCAGCAGTACCGGGACAGGCCAATGGGAGGCCAAAAACATTCAGTACTTC.

The chain is built from TRBV27 and TRBJ2-5; D is possibly TRBD1 (5 bases). CDR1 and CDR2 from the germline V gene are MNHEY and SMNVEV (reference sequence). The CDR3 is 15 amino acids. V dropped 5 bases and J dropped 0 bases, with 13 bases sitting between them. As DNA, the CDR3 is TGTGCCAGCAGTCCAGGGCAATCGTACCAAGAGACCCAGTACTTC. It yields the protein CASSPGQSYQETQYF.